What follows are 5 T cell receptor beta chains derived from one specimen sequenced in a study of shared clonotypes between healthy human individuals. CD45RO negativity and positive selection for CCR7 defined naive CD8 cells, a population that excluded terminally differentiated effector memory CD45RA+ cells. Sequencing used immunoSEQ multiplex PCR; TCRdb keeps in-frame clones, though not all of them. The top ten hold 1% to 1.5% of the sample, which has around 2,000,000 clones, just under 95% seen once. Sequencing was carried out using naive CD8+ T cells sorted from blood. The receptors were sampled from a young man in good health.

The chain has TRBV5-6 and TRBJ1-5; a possible D gene is TRBD1 (5 bases). This CDR3 comprises 15 residues. Trimming took 0 bases from V and 7 from J, leaving 14 bases between them. Germline V gene lookup returns CDR1 SGHDT and CDR2 YYEEEE. The CDR3 spells CASSLAAGWGQPQHF. The CDR3 coding sequence is TGTGCCAGCAGCTTGGCCGCAGGGTGGGGCCAGCCCCAGCATTTT.

The chain uses TRBV5-1 and TRBJ2-7, with D perhaps TRBD2 (6 bases). The V and J ends lost 7 bases and 0 bases respectively, with 11 bases between them. This CDR3 is 13 amino acids long. Germline-derived CDR1 and CDR2 are SGHRS and YFSETQ. In DNA form, the CDR3 reads TGCGCCAGCGGCCGGGACTCCTCCTACGAGCAGTACTTC. Translating it yields CASGRDSSYEQYF.

The chain joins TRBV2 to TRBJ1-4; 8 nucleotides line up with TRBD1. The V segment lost 8 bases and the J segment 0 bases; nucleotides outside the gene matches: 23. CDR3 length: 21 amino acids. Looked up from germline, CDR1 is SNHLY and CDR2 is FYNNEI. CDR3 sequence: CASSFFTGTGVYLATNEKLFF. As DNA, the CDR3 is TGTGCCAGCTCTTTCTTCACCGGGACAGGTGTTTATTTGGCAACTAATGAAAAACTGTTTTTT.

This sequence joins TRBV2 and TRBJ2-1; the D is unclear. Germline values: CDR1 SNHLY, CDR2 FYNNEI. Trimming removed 3 bases from V and 0 bases from J, with 6 bases in between. This CDR3 is 14 amino acids long. The CDR3 DNA sequence: TGTGCCAGCAGTGACTTTAGCTCCTACAATGAGCAGTTCTTC. Residues: CASSDFSSYNEQFF.

The chain has TRBV6-6 and TRBJ1-1; D call uncertain. Germline CDR1 is MNHNY and CDR2 is SVGAGI (reference sequence). Trimming stripped 3 bases from V and 5 bases from J, with 10 bases between. The length of the CDR3 is 13 residues. CDR3 sequence (DNA): TGTGCCAGCAGTTATGGGTTTGGGACTGAAGCTTTCTTT. This codes for CASSYGFGTEAFF.